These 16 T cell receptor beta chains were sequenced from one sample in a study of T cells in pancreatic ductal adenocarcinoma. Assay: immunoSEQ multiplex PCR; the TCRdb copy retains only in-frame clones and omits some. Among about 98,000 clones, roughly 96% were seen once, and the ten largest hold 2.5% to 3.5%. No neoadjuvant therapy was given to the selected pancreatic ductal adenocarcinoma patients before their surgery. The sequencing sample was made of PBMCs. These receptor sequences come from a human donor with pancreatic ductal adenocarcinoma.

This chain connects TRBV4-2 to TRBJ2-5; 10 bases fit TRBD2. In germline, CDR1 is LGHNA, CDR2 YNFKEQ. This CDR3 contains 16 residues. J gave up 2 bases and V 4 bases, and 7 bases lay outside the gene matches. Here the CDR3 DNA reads TGTGCCAGCAGCCCGCTAGCGGGAGCGGGGCAAGAGACCCAGTACTTC. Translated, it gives CASSPLAGAGQETQYF.

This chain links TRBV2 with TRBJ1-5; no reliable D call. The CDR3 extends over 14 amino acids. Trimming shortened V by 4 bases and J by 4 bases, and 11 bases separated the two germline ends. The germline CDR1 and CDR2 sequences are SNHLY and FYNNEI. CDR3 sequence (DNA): TGTGCCAGCAGTGGAGGGTCGGGGAATCAGCCCCAGCATTTT. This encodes CASSGGSGNQPQHF.

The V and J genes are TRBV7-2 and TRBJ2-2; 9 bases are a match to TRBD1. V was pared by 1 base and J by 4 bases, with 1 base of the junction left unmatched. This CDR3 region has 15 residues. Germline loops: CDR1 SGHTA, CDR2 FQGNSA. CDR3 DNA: TGTGCCAGCAGCTTAGGACAGGGGGGCACCGGGGAGCTGTTTTTT. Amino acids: CASSLGQGGTGELFF.

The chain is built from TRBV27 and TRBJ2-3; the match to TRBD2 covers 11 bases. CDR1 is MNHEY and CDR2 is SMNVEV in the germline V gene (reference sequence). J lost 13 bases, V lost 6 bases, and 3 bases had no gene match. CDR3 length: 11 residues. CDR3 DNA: TGTGCCAGCAGACTAGCGGGGGAGGAGTATTTT. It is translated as CASRLAGEEYF.

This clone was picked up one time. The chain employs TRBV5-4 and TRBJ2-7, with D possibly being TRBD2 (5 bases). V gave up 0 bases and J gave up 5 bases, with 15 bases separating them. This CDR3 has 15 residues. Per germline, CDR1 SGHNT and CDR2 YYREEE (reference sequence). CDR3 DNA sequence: TGTGCCAGCAGCTTGGCCGGGGAAGGGCCAGACGAGCAGTACTTC. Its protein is CASSLAGEGPDEQYF.

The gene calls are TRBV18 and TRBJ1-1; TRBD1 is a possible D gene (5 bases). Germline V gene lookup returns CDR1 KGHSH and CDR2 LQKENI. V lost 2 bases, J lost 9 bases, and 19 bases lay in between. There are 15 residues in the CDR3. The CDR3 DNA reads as TGTGCCAGCTCACCATACAGTGAGTGGGGGGACCAAGCTTTCTTT. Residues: CASSPYSEWGDQAFF.

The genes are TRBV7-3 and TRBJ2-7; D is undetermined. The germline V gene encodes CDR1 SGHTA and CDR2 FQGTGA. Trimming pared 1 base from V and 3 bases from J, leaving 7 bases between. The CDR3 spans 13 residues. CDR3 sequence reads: CASSLSFGYEQYF. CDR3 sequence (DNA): TGTGCCAGCAGCTTAAGTTTCGGCTACGAGCAGTACTTC.

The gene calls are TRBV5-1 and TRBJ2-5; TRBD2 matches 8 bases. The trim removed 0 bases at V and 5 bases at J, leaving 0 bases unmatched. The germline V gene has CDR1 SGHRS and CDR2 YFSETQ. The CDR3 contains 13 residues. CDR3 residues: CASSLAGGETQYF. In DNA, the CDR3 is TGCGCCAGCAGCTTGGCGGGGGGGGAGACCCAGTACTTC. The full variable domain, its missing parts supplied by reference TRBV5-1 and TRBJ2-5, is KAGVTQTPRYLIKTRGQQVTLSCSPISGHRSVSWYQQTPGQGLQFLFEYFSETQRNKGNFPGRFSGRQFSNSRSEMNVSTLELGDSALYLCASSLAGGETQYFGPGTRLLVL.

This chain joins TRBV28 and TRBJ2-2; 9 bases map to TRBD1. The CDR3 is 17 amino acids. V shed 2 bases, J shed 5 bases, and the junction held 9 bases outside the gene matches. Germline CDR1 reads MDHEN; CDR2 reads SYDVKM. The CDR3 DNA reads TGTGCCAGCAGTTTAGGGGACAGGGTTTTTTCTACCGGGGAGCTGTTTTTT. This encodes CASSLGDRVFSTGELFF.

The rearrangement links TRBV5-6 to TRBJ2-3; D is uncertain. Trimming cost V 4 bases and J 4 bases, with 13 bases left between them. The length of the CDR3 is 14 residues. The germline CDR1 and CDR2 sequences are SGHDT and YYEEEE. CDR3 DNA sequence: TGTGCCAGCAGCCGTATTACTACTGCAGATACGCAGTATTTT. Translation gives CASSRITTADTQYF.

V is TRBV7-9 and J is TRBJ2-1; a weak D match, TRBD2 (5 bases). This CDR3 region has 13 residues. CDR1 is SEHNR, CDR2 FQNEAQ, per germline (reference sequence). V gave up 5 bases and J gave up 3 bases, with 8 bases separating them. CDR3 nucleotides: TGTGCCAGCAGCGACCGGGGCTACAATGAGCAGTTCTTC. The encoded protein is CASSDRGYNEQFF.

In DNA, the CDR3 is TGTGCCAGCAGCCCAGGTGGCAGAAACACCATATATTTT. Translation gives CASSPGGRNTIYF. The rearrangement links TRBV7-8 to TRBJ1-3; D not certain. Trimming left V 5 bases short and J 5 bases short, with 10 bases between. This CDR3 comprises 13 residues. Looked up from germline, CDR1 is SGHVS and CDR2 is FQNEAQ.

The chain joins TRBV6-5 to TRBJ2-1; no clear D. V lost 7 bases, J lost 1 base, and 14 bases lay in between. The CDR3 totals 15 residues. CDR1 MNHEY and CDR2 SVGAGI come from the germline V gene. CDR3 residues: CASTQRLGSYNEQFF. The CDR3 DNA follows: TGTGCCAGCACCCAGAGACTTGGGTCCTACAATGAGCAGTTCTTC.

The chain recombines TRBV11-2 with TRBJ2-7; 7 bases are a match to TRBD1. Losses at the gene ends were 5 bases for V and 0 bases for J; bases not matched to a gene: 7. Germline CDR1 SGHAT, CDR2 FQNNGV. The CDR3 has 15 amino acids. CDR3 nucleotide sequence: TGTGCCAGCAGCCAAACGACAGGGATCTCCTACGAGCAGTACTTC. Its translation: CASSQTTGISYEQYF.

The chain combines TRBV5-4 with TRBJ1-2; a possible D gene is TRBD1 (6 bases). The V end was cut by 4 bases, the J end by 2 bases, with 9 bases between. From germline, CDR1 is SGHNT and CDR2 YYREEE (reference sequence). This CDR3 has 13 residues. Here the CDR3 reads CASSPTGNYGYTF. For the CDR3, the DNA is TGTGCCAGCAGCCCAACAGGGAACTATGGCTACACCTTC.

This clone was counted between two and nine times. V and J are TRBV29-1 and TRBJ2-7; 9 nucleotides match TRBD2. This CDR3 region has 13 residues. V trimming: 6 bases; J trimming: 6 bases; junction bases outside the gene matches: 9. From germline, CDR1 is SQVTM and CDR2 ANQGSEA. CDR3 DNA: TGCAGCGTCGAGGGAGCGGGAGGTGGCGAGCAGTACTTC. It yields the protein CSVEGAGGGEQYF.